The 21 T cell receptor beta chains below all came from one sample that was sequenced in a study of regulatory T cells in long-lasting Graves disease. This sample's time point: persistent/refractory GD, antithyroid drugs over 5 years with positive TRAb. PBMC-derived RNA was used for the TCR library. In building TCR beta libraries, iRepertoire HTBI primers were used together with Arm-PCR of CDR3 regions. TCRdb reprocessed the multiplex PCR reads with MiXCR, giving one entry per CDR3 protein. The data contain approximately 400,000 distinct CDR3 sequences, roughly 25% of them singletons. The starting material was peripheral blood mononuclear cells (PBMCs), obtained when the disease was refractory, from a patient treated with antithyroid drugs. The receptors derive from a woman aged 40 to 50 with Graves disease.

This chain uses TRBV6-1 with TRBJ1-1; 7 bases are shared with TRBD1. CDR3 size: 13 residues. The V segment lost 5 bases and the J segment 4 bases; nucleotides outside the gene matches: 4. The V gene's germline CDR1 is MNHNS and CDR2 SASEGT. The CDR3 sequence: CASSTSGGTEAFF. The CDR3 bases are TGTGCCAGCAGTACTTCAGGGGGCACTGAAGCTTTCTTT.

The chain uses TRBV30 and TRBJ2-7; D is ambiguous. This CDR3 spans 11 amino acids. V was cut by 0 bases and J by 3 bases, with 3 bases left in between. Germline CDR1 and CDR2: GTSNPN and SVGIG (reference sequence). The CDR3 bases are TGTGCCTGGAGTGTAGACTACGAGCAGTACTTC. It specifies CAWSVDYEQYF.

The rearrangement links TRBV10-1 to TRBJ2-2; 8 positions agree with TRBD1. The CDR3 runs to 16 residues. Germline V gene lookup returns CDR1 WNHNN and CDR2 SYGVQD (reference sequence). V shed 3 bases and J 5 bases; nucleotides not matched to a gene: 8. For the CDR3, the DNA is TGCGCCAGCAGTGAAGTAGGACAGGGCCATACCGGGGAGCTGTTTTTT. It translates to CASSEVGQGHTGELFF.

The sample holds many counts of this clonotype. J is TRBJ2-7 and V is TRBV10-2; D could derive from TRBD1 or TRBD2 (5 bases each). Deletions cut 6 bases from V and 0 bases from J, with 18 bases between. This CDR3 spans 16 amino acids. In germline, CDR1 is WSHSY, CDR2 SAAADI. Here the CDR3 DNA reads TGCGCCAGCAGCGGGGCGACACTTGTGAGCTCCTACGAGCAGTACTTC. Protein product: CASSGATLVSSYEQYF.

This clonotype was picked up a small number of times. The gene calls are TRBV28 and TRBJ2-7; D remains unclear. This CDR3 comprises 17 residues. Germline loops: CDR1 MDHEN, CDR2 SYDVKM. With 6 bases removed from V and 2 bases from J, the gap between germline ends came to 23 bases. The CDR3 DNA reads TGTGCCAGCAGCTATTTGGGTCAGGCCTTCCGACCCTACGAGCAGTACTTC. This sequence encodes CASSYLGQAFRPYEQYF.

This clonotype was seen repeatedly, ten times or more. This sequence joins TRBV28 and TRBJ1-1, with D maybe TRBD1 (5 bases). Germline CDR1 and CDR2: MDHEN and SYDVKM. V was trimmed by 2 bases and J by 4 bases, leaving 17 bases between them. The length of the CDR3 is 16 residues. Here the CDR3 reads CASSLGARGRATEAFF. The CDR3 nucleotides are TGTGCCAGCAGTTTAGGGGCCCGGGGCAGGGCCACTGAAGCTTTCTTT. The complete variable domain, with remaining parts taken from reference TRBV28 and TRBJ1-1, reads DVKVTQSSRYLVKRTGEKVFLECVQDMDHENMFWYRQDPGLGLRLIYFSYDVKMKEKGDIPEGYSVSREKKERFSLILESASTNQTSMYLCASSLGARGRATEAFFGQGTRLTVV.

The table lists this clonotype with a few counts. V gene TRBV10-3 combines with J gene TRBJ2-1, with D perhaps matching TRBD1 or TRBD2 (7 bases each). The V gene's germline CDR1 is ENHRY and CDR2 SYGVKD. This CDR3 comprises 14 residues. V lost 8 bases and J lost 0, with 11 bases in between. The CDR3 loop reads CAIQRDSSYNEQFF. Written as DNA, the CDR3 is TGTGCCATCCAGCGGGACAGCTCCTACAATGAGCAGTTCTTC.

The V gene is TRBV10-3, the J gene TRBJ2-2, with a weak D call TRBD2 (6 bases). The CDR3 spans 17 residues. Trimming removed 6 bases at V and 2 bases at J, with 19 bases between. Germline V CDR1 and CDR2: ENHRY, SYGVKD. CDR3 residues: CAISRAPGTVNTGELFF. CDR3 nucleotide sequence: TGTGCCATCAGCCGCGCCCCTGGGACTGTTAACACCGGGGAGCTGTTTTTT.

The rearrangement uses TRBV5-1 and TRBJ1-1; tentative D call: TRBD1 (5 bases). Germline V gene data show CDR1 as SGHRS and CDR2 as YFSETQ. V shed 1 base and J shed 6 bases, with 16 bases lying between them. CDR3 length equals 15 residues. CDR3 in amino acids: CASSLQGAGSAEAFF. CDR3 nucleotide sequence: TGCGCCAGCAGCTTGCAGGGCGCGGGTAGTGCTGAAGCTTTCTTT.

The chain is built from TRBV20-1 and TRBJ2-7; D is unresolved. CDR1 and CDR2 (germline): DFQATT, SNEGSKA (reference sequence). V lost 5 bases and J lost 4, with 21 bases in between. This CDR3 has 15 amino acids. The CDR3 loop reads CSAEDSDGPLYEQYF. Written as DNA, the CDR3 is TGCAGTGCTGAAGACTCTGACGGGCCGCTTTACGAGCAGTACTTC.

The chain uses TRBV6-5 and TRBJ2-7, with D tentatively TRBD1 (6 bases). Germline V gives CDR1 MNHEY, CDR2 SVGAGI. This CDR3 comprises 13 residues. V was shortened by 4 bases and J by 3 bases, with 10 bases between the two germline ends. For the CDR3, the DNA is TGTGCCAGCAGTTCGACCAGGGGCTACGAGCAGTACTTC. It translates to CASSSTRGYEQYF.

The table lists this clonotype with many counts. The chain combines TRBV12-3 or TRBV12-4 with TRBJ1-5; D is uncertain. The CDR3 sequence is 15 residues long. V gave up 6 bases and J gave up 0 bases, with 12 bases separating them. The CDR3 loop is CASSPSRNSNQPQHF. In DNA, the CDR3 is TGTGCCAGCAGCCCAAGTAGGAATAGCAATCAGCCCCAGCATTTT.

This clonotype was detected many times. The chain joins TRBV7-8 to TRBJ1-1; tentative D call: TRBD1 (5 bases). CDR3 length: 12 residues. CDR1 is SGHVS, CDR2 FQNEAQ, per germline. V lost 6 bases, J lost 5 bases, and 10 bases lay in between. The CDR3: CASRRGVTEAFF. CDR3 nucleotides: TGTGCCAGCAGGCGGGGGGTTACTGAAGCTTTCTTT.

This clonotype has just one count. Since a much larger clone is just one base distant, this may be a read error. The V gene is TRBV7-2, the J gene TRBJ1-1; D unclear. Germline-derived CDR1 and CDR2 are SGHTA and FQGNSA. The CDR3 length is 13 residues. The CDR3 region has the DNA TGTGTCAGCAGCTTACTTAAAGACACTGAAGCTTTCTTT. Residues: CVSSLLKDTEAFF. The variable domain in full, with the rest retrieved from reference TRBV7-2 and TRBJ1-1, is GAGVSQSPSNKVTEKGKDVELRCDPISGHTALYWYRQSLGQGLEFLIYFQGNSAPDKSGLPSDRFSAERTGGSVSTLTIQRTQQEDSAVYLCVSSLLKDTEAFFGQGTRLTVV.

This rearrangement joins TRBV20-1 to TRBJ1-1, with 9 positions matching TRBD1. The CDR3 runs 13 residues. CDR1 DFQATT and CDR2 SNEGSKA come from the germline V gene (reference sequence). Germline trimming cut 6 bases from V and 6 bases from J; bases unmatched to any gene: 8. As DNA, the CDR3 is TGCAGTGCCAGGAGACAGGGGGTCCCTGAAGCTTTCTTT. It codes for CSARRQGVPEAFF.

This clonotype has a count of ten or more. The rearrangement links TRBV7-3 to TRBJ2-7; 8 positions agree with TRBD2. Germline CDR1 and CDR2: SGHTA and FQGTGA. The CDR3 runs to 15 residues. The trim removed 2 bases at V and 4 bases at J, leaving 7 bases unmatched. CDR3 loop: CASSLYGGLDYEQYF. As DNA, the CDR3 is TGTGCCAGCAGCTTATATGGGGGACTAGATTACGAGCAGTACTTC.

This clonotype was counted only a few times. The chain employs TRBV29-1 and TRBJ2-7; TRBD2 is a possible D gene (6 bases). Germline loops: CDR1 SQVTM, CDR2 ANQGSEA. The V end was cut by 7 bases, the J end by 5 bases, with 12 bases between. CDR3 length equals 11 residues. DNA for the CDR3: TGCAGCGGGTCTAGCGCCCACGAGCAGTACTTC. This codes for CSGSSAHEQYF.

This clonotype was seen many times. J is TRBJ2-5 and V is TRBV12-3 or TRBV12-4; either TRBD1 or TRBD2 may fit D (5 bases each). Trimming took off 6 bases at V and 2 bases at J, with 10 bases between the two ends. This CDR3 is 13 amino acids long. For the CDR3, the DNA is TGTGCCAGCAGGAGGGACGATCAAGAGACCCAGTACTTC. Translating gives CASRRDDQETQYF.

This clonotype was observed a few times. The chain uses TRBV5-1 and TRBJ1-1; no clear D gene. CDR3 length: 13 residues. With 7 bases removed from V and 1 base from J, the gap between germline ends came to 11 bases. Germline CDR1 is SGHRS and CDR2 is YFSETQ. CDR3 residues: CASHPDKNTEAFF. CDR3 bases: TGCGCCAGCCACCCTGACAAGAACACTGAAGCTTTCTTT.

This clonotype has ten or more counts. CDR3 protein: CASSYIGSAETQYF. CDR3 in DNA: TGTGCCAGCAGTTACATCGGGTCGGCGGAGACCCAGTACTTC. V gene TRBV6-2 or TRBV6-3 combines with J gene TRBJ2-5; D uncertain. This CDR3 is built from 14 residues. The germline V gene encodes CDR1 MNHEY and CDR2 SVGEGT. The V end was cut by 2 bases, the J end by 5 bases, with 12 bases between.

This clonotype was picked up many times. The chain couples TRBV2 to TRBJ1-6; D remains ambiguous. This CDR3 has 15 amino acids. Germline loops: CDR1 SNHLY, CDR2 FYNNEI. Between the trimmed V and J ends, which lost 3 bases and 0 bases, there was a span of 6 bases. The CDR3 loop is CASSDESSYNSPLHF. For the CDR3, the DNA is TGTGCCAGCAGTGATGAGAGCTCCTATAATTCACCCCTCCACTTT.